Below are 21 T cell receptor beta chains sequenced from a single sample in a study of STAT5B mutations in CD4+ large granular lymphocyte leukemia. Here immunoSEQ multiplex PCR was the method, and the copy in TCRdb shows in-frame clones only, minus some. This table has several thousand clones, 60% to 85% appearing once. The sample was PBMCs. Receptor source: a man aged 80 or over with CD4+ T-cell large granular lymphocyte leukemia.

The CDR3 sequence is CASSRNPIRADVVGDTEAFF. The CDR3 nucleotides read TGTGCCAGCAGCCGAAATCCTATACGGGCAGACGTCGTGGGGGACACTGAAGCTTTCTTT. The rearrangement uses TRBV4-2 and TRBJ1-1; D is perhaps TRBD1 (5 bases). The germline V gene encodes CDR1 LGHNA and CDR2 YNFKEQ. Trimming removed 4 bases at V and 3 bases at J, with 30 bases between. The CDR3 has 20 residues.

This clone has only one observation. The V gene is TRBV7-9, the J gene TRBJ1-5, with D hard to call. Trimming took 1 base from V and 6 from J, leaving 7 bases between them. The CDR3 loop spans 13 amino acids. CDR1 and CDR2 (germline): SEHNR, FQNEAQ (reference sequence). The CDR3 bases are TGTGCCAGCAGCTTAGTTGCGGGTCAGCCCCAGCATTTT. Its protein is CASSLVAGQPQHF.

V is TRBV4-2 and J is TRBJ1-5, with D unresolved. Trimming pared 2 bases from V and 6 bases from J, leaving 11 bases between. Looked up from germline, CDR1 is LGHNA and CDR2 is YNFKEQ. The CDR3 spans 14 residues. Written as DNA, the CDR3 is TGTGCCAGCAGCCAATGGGTAGGTTTTCAGCCCCAGCATTTT. It specifies CASSQWVGFQPQHF.

This clone is labeled as large (0.1 to 1%). The CDR3: CATSREGGRALGYTF. CDR3 DNA sequence: TGTGCCACCAGCAGAGAGGGGGGCAGGGCTCTTGGCTACACCTTC. The rearrangement links TRBV15 to TRBJ1-2, with D perhaps TRBD1 (6 bases). Between the trimmed V and J ends, which lost 0 bases and 7 bases, there was a span of 15 bases. Germline-derived CDR1 and CDR2 are LNHNV and YYDKDF (reference sequence). The CDR3 loop spans 15 amino acids.

The V gene is TRBV13, the J gene TRBJ1-2, with D unresolved. Trimming took 2 bases from V and 4 from J, leaving 8 bases between them. Germline assignment: CDR1 PRHDT and CDR2 FYEKMQ (reference sequence). The CDR3 runs to 13 residues. The CDR3 DNA follows: TGTGCCAGCAGCTTATCAGGTTCCTATGGCTACACCTTC. This encodes CASSLSGSYGYTF.

This chain links TRBV9 with TRBJ2-5; 9 nucleotides align to TRBD1. Germline V gene data show CDR1 as SGDLS and CDR2 as YYNGEE. V lost 7 bases, J lost 6 bases, and 4 bases stayed unmatched. This CDR3 has 12 amino acids. CDR3 sequence (DNA): TGTGCCAGCGGACAGGGGCCACAGACCCAGTACTTC. Its translation is CASGQGPQTQYF.

The chain is built from TRBV2 and TRBJ2-7; D is perhaps TRBD1 (5 bases). The ends were cut back, 1 base at V and 6 bases at J, with 7 bases in the middle. CDR3 size: 12 residues. Germline CDR1 reads SNHLY; CDR2 reads FYNNEI. This chain's CDR3 is CASSEDRPEQYF. The CDR3 DNA is TGTGCCAGCAGTGAAGACAGGCCCGAGCAGTACTTC.

The chain has TRBV11-2 and TRBJ2-3, with 9 bases aligning to TRBD1. Germline V gives CDR1 SGHAT, CDR2 FQNNGV. Trimming took 1 base from V and 5 from J; bases not matched to a gene: 4. The CDR3 is 15 residues long. The CDR3: CASSLGDRVQDTQYF. The CDR3 DNA is TGTGCCAGCAGCTTAGGGGACAGGGTACAAGATACGCAGTATTTT.

This rearrangement joins TRBV27 to TRBJ2-3, with D perhaps being TRBD1 or TRBD2 (5 bases each). The CDR3 covers 17 residues. Trimming left V 4 bases short and J 4 bases short, with 21 bases between. Germline V gene sequence: CDR1 MNHEY, CDR2 SMNVEV (reference sequence). The CDR3 nucleotides are TGTGCCAGCAGTTCCAGAACGATGGTGGGGACCGCAGATACGCAGTATTTT. This encodes CASSSRTMVGTADTQYF.

The J gene is TRBJ2-1, the V gene TRBV4-2; D is perhaps TRBD1 or TRBD2 (6 bases each). This CDR3 has 18 residues. CDR1 and CDR2 (germline): LGHNA, YNFKEQ. Trimming stripped 2 bases from V and 6 bases from J, with 23 bases between. This chain's CDR3 is CASSQRVGVGGTANEQFF. CDR3 DNA: TGTGCCAGCAGCCAACGAGTGGGCGTGGGGGGCACGGCCAATGAGCAGTTCTTC.

V is TRBV4-1 and J is TRBJ2-7, with D hard to call. Trimming left V 0 bases short and J 1 base short, with 25 bases between. The CDR3 is 20 residues long. Germline values: CDR1 MGHRA, CDR2 YSYEKL. The CDR3 DNA follows: TGCGCCAGCAGCCAAGATGCTCTCCGCAGAAACCTTATATCTTCCTACGAGCAGTACTTC. Residues: CASSQDALRRNLISSYEQYF.

This rearrangement joins TRBV10-1 to TRBJ1-5; TRBD1 agrees at 7 bases. With V trimmed by 10 bases and J by 0 bases, 9 bases remained unmatched. In germline, CDR1 is WNHNN, CDR2 SYGVQD (reference sequence). The CDR3 has 15 amino acids. The CDR3 sequence is CATMTTGFSNQPQHF. Here the CDR3 DNA reads TGCGCCACCATGACGACAGGGTTTAGCAATCAGCCCCAGCATTTT.

The CDR3 loop is CACGLAGGLTGELFF. The CDR3 DNA reads as TGCGCCTGTGGACTAGCGGGAGGGCTTACCGGGGAGCTGTTTTTT. V usage is TRBV4-1 and J usage is TRBJ2-2; 15 nucleotides match TRBD2. This CDR3 contains 15 residues. Germline-derived CDR1 and CDR2 are MGHRA and YSYEKL. The V gene end was trimmed by 11 bases and the J gene end by 5 bases; junction bases not matched to a gene: 6.

The chain joins TRBV7-9 to TRBJ2-7; D call uncertain. V was pared by 5 bases and J by 1 base, with 15 bases between. The germline gives CDR1 SEHNR, CDR2 FQNEAQ (reference sequence). The CDR3 runs 15 residues. CDR3 sequence reads: CASSPSIGLSYEQYF. The CDR3 nucleotides are TGTGCCAGCAGCCCCAGTATAGGGCTTTCCTACGAGCAGTACTTC.

This clone was seen a handful of times. The chain joins TRBV7-9 to TRBJ2-7; 9 nucleotides line up with TRBD2. V dropped 0 bases and J dropped 7; count of bases not matched to a gene: 7. Per germline, CDR1 SEHNR and CDR2 FQNEAQ (reference sequence). The CDR3 has 15 residues. The CDR3 sequence: CASSLATSGPLEQYF. In DNA form, the CDR3 reads TGTGCCAGCAGCTTAGCGACTAGCGGTCCGCTTGAGCAGTACTTC.

This clone has a single count. CDR3 in amino acids: CASSSKRLAGPSTDTQYF. The CDR3 DNA reads as TGTGCCAGCAGTTCAAAACGACTAGCGGGACCGAGCACAGATACGCAGTATTTT. This rearrangement joins TRBV27 to TRBJ2-3; 11 bases match TRBD2. This CDR3 region has 18 residues. The J segment lost 0 bases and the V segment lost 4 bases, leaving 9 bases of the junction unmatched. The V gene's germline CDR1 is MNHEY and CDR2 SMNVEV (reference sequence).

This clone showed up just a few times. This chain links TRBV11-3 with TRBJ2-2, with TRBD1 matching over 7 bases. The CDR3 is 14 residues long. V lost 5 bases, J lost 3 bases, and 3 bases stayed unmatched. CDR1 is SGHNT, CDR2 YENEEA, per germline. For the CDR3, the DNA is TGTGCCAGCAGCCGGGACAGAGACACCGGGGAGCTGTTTTTT. Its protein product is CASSRDRDTGELFF.

The V and J genes are TRBV27 and TRBJ2-1; TRBD1 matches at 8 bases. The V gene's germline CDR1 is MNHEY and CDR2 SMNVEV (reference sequence). CDR3 length: 15 residues. Trimming cost V 6 bases and J 4 bases; bases outside gene matches: 8. Here the CDR3 DNA reads TGTGCCAGCAGGACCGGGACAGGAGGTTACAATGAGCAGTTCTTC. This gives the protein CASRTGTGGYNEQFF.

The V and J genes are TRBV2 and TRBJ2-7; unclear D gene. Per germline, CDR1 SNHLY and CDR2 FYNNEI. The germline V and J ends were trimmed by 5 bases and 5 bases, with 16 bases remaining between them. The CDR3 has 14 amino acids. This CDR3 is CASSPILDFDEQYF. The CDR3 nucleotides are TGTGCCAGCAGTCCAATTCTCGATTTTGACGAGCAGTACTTC.

The rearrangement uses TRBV2 and TRBJ1-1; the D gene is possibly TRBD1 (6 bases). The germline gives CDR1 SNHLY, CDR2 FYNNEI. CDR3 length equals 14 residues. V dropped 9 bases and J dropped 4 bases, with 18 bases sitting between them. CDR3 sequence reads: CARETGILSTEAFF. For the CDR3, the DNA is TGTGCCAGGGAAACAGGGATTTTGAGCACTGAAGCTTTCTTT.

The chain recombines TRBV10-1 with TRBJ2-2, with TRBD2 matching 11 bases. The junction had 1 base not matched to a gene; V was cut back by 4 bases and J by 6 bases. CDR1 is WNHNN, CDR2 SYGVQD, per germline (reference sequence). This CDR3 spans 14 amino acids. In nucleotides, the CDR3 is TGCGCCAGCAGTGTAGCGGGAGGGTCCGGGGAGCTGTTTTTT. Translation gives CASSVAGGSGELFF.